Listed below are T cell receptor beta chains from one sample, sequenced in a study of T cell changes during pregnancy in multiple sclerosis. Repertoires were generated with immunoSEQ multiplex PCR, while TCRdb's copy carries only in-frame clones and drops some. The sample yields around 95,000 clones, approximately 90% seen once. The sample in question was peripheral blood, obtained after pregnancy. These receptors all stem from a female donor with multiple sclerosis, enrolled in a pregnancy study. Both conserved end residues are part of each CDR3. A D gene is named only where the DNA matches it firmly. Clone size appears in some rows only: once, few, many, or a class for an expanded clone.

D,J,size,V,length,CDR3,DNA
NA,TRBJ2-7,NA,TRBV14,16,CASSQDLWAGAYEQYF,TGTGCCAGCAGCCAAGATCTCTGGGCAGGGGCCTACGAGCAGTACTTC
TRBD1,TRBJ1-6,NA,TRBV28,16,CASSTLHPGGNSPLHF,TGTGCCAGCAGTACACTCCACCCAGGGGGGAATTCACCCCTCCACTTT
NA,TRBJ2-2,NA,TRBV15,16,CATSRVGRVNTGELFF,TGTGCCACCAGCAGAGTCGGCAGGGTGAACACCGGGGAGCTGTTTTTT
NA,TRBJ2-1,NA,TRBV9,13,CASSIRVDNEQFF,TGTGCCAGCAGCATCAGGGTGGACAATGAGCAGTTCTTC
NA,TRBJ2-7,NA,TRBV30,13,CAWSNTGPTPQYF,TGTGCCTGGAGTAATACAGGGCCAACGCCGCAGTACTTC
NA,TRBJ1-1,NA,TRBV28,14,CASSFSGSLTEAFF,TGTGCCAGCAGTTTCTCTGGGAGCTTGACTGAAGCTTTCTTT
TRBD1,TRBJ2-2,once,TRBV4-3,17,CASSPTRDRGQDGELFF,TGCGCCAGCAGCCCGACTAGGGACAGGGGGCAGGACGGGGAGCTGTTTTTT
TRBD2,TRBJ2-1,NA,TRBV25-1,17,CASSEPSGRSSYNEQFF,TGTGCCAGCAGTGAACCTAGCGGGAGGAGCTCCTACAATGAGCAGTTCTTC
NA,TRBJ1-2,NA,TRBV15,11,CATSTGDGYTF,TGTGCCACCAGCACAGGGGATGGCTACACCTTC
NA,TRBJ2-2,NA,TRBV15,14,CATSRMGTFGELFF,TGTGCCACCAGCCGCATGGGGACTTTCGGGGAGCTGTTTTTT
NA,TRBJ1-6,NA,TRBV6-5,14,CASGTALNNSPLHF,TGTGCCAGCGGGACTGCCTTGAATAATTCACCCCTCCACTTT
TRBD2,TRBJ2-1,NA,TRBV9,15,CASTPLAGTYNEQFF,TGTGCCAGCACCCCACTAGCGGGGACCTACAATGAGCAGTTCTTC
TRBD1,TRBJ1-2,few,TRBV19,14,CATKDRGNNYGYTF,TGTGCCACTAAAGACAGGGGCAATAACTATGGCTACACCTTC
NA,TRBJ2-2,NA,TRBV19,13,CASSIGGLGELFF,TGTGCCAGTAGTATAGGGGGGCTCGGGGAGCTGTTTTTT